One sample yielded the 28 T cell receptor beta chains listed below, sequenced in a study of T cell repertoires in cytomegalovirus infection. TCRdb processed the reads anew with MiXCR; each CDR3 protein has one entry. The table includes about 190,000 distinct CDR3 sequences, 9.5% detected once. Sequenced material: PBMCs. The receptors derive from a human donor in good health (CMV status not recorded). Some clones in this sample may be carry-over from other donors' samples.

This sequence joins TRBV14 and TRBJ1-1; D is undetermined. Per germline, CDR1 SGHDN and CDR2 FVKESK. Trimming removed 0 bases at V and 10 bases at J, with 9 bases between. This CDR3 region has 12 residues. Written as DNA, the CDR3 is TGTGCCAGCAGCCAAGATTGGGCCGGAGCTTTCTTT. Translating gives CASSQDWAGAFF.

This clonotype was seen repeatedly, ten times or more. V gene TRBV4-3 combines with J gene TRBJ2-3; possible D gene TRBD2, 6 bases. V lost 0 bases and J lost 9, with 16 bases in between. Germline CDR1 and CDR2: LGHNA and YSLEER. The CDR3 extends over 15 amino acids. The CDR3 reads CASSQDKVGGQTQYF. The CDR3 coding sequence is TGCGCCAGCAGCCAAGATAAGGTCGGGGGTCAGACGCAGTATTTT.

The V and J genes are TRBV19 and TRBJ2-7; D is ambiguous. This CDR3 is built from 15 residues. V was trimmed by 7 bases and J by 0 bases, leaving 16 bases between them. Looked up from germline, CDR1 is LNHDA and CDR2 is SQIVND (reference sequence). The DNA for the CDR3 is TGTGCCAGTACCCGATGGGCCGGCGGCTCCTACGAGCAGTACTTC. Translating gives CASTRWAGGSYEQYF. The full variable domain, in which reference TRBV19 and TRBJ2-7 provide the parts outside the CDR3, is DGGITQSPKYLFRKEGQNVTLSCEQNLNHDAMYWYRQDPGQGLRLIYYSQIVNDFQKGDIAEGYSVSREKKESFPLTVTSAQKNPTAFYLCASTRWAGGSYEQYFGPGTRLTVT.

This clonotype was counted at least ten times. The rearrangement links TRBV28 to TRBJ1-5; 9 nucleotides line up with TRBD1. The CDR3 extends over 17 amino acids. Looked up from germline, CDR1 is MDHEN and CDR2 is SYDVKM. Losses at the gene ends were 4 bases for V and 3 bases for J; bases not matched to a gene: 10. The CDR3 DNA follows: TGTGCCAGCAGTTCGCCGGGACAGGGCCTTTTCAATCAGCCCCAGCATTTT. Its translation: CASSSPGQGLFNQPQHF.

J is TRBJ1-1 and V is TRBV6-2 or TRBV6-3; D is unresolved. The CDR3 loop spans 14 amino acids. The V and J ends lost 11 bases and 0 bases respectively, with 16 bases between them. Germline lookup yields CDR1 MNHEY and CDR2 SVGEGT. This CDR3 reads CASYRPSMNTEAFF. The CDR3 nucleotides are TGTGCCTCCTACCGACCCAGCATGAACACTGAAGCTTTCTTT.

This clonotype was counted many times. V usage is TRBV7-9 and J usage is TRBJ1-5, with TRBD1 identical over 8 bases. CDR3 length: 14 residues. In germline, CDR1 is SEHNR, CDR2 FQNEAQ (reference sequence). V shed 5 bases and J 7 bases; nucleotides not matched to a gene: 7. The CDR3 sequence is CASSPSGGRQPQHF. In DNA form, the CDR3 reads TGTGCCAGCAGCCCCTCAGGGGGCAGACAGCCCCAGCATTTT. Full variable domain (rest looked up from reference TRBV7-9 and TRBJ1-5): DTGVSQNPRHKITKRGQNVTFRCDPISEHNRLYWYRQTLGQGPEFLTYFQNEAQLEKSRLLSDRFSAERPKGSFSTLEIQRTEQGDSAMYLCASSPSGGRQPQHFGDGTRLSIL.

This rearrangement joins TRBV6-1 to TRBJ1-6; TRBD1 matches 9 bases. Looked up from germline, CDR1 is MNHNS and CDR2 is SASEGT. V trimming: 9 bases; J trimming: 9 bases; junction bases outside the gene matches: 9. This CDR3 has 14 residues. The CDR3 sequence: CASPDGTGSSPLHF. CDR3 nucleotides: TGTGCCAGTCCCGACGGGACAGGGTCTTCACCCCTCCACTTT.

This clonotype was observed at least ten times. The chain uses TRBV7-6 and TRBJ2-2; a possible D gene is TRBD2 (6 bases). There are 15 residues in the CDR3. From germline, CDR1 is SGHVS and CDR2 FNYEAQ. V dropped 1 base and J dropped 6 bases, with 12 bases sitting between them. DNA for the CDR3: TGTGCCAGCAGCTTAGATCCTAGCGCGTCCGGGGAGCTGTTTTTT. Protein: CASSLDPSASGELFF. The full variable domain, in which reference TRBV7-6 and TRBJ2-2 provide the parts outside the CDR3, is GAGVSQSPRYKVTKRGQDVALRCDPISGHVSLYWYRQALGQGPEFLTYFNYEAQQDKSGLPNDRFSAERPEGSISTLTIQRTEQRDSAMYRCASSLDPSASGELFFGEGSRLTVL.

The table lists this clonotype with many counts. V and J are TRBV27 and TRBJ2-6; D is unresolved. The CDR3 has 13 amino acids. Trimming pared 6 bases from V and 0 bases from J, leaving 3 bases between. CDR1 is MNHEY, CDR2 SMNVEV, per germline (reference sequence). CDR3 nucleotide sequence: TGTGCCAGCAGGACCTCTGGGGCCAACGTCCTGACTTTC. It codes for CASRTSGANVLTF.

This clonotype appeared many times. The chain carries TRBV7-8 and TRBJ2-3; D is possibly TRBD2 (7 bases). The CDR3 consists of 15 residues. Germline CDR1 SGHVS, CDR2 FQNEAQ. Trimming cost V 3 bases and J 3 bases, with 13 bases left between them. CDR3 bases: TGTGCCAGCAGCTTGAGGGGGGGGAATACAGATACGCAGTATTTT. This sequence encodes CASSLRGGNTDTQYF.

This chain connects TRBV4-2 to TRBJ1-4, with TRBD1 matching 7 bases. The CDR3 loop spans 17 amino acids. The germline V gene encodes CDR1 LGHNA and CDR2 YNFKEQ. The ends lost 4 bases at V and 2 bases at J; junction bases unmatched: 10. The CDR3 DNA reads TGTGCCAGCAGCCCATCGACAGGGCGAGGCACTAATGAAAAACTGTTTTTT. Translated, it gives CASSPSTGRGTNEKLFF.

In its sample, this clonotype was seen many times. Mismatch with germline at one junction end may stem from a read error. The chain links TRBV7-2 to TRBJ2-1; D unclear. This CDR3 contains 14 residues. CDR1 is SGHTA, CDR2 FQGNSA, per germline. The CDR3 DNA reads as TGTGCCAGCAGCTTATCGGCCCTCTACAATCAGCAGTTCTTC. Translating gives CASSLSALYNQQFF. Based on the CDR3 plus reference TRBV7-2 and TRBJ2-1, the full variable domain is GAGVSQSPSNKVTEKGKDVELRCDPISGHTALYWYRQSLGQGLEFLIYFQGNSAPDKSGLPSDRFSAERTGGSVSTLTIQRTQQEDSAVYLCASSLSALYNQQFFGPGTRLTVL.

This clonotype has ten or more counts. The chain links TRBV6-1 to TRBJ2-1; D is unclear. The germline V and J ends were trimmed by 6 bases and 5 bases, with 14 bases remaining between them. Germline values: CDR1 MNHNS, CDR2 SASEGT. The CDR3 is 14 amino acids. The CDR3 region is CASSPRPVNNEQFF. CDR3 nucleotide sequence: TGTGCCAGCAGCCCAAGGCCAGTTAACAATGAGCAGTTCTTC.

This clonotype was recorded at least ten times. The chain is built from TRBV7-2 and TRBJ1-2; tentative D call: TRBD1 (6 bases). This CDR3 has 13 residues. Trimming took off 6 bases at V and 8 bases at J, with 16 bases between the two ends. Germline CDR1 SGHTA, CDR2 FQGNSA. CDR3 loop: CASRVHRDLGYTF. The CDR3 DNA sequence: TGTGCCAGCAGAGTTCACAGGGACCTAGGCTACACCTTC.

A note on this clonotype: Being one base from a much bigger clone, this may be a read error. The chain couples TRBV7-6 to TRBJ2-7; the D is unclear. CDR3 length: 12 amino acids. CDR1 and CDR2 from the germline V gene are SGHVS and FNYEAQ. V was pared by 6 bases and J by 7 bases, with 13 bases between. The CDR3 DNA reads TGTGCCAGCAGTTCGGGCAGCCCGGAGCAGTACTTC. It codes for CASSSGSPEQYF.

With regard to this clonotype: A single base separates this from a much larger clone, so it may be a read error. The V and J genes are TRBV12-3 or TRBV12-4 and TRBJ1-5; D is uncertain. This CDR3 spans 11 amino acids. Trimming left V 8 bases short and J 4 bases short, with 6 bases between. DNA for the CDR3: TGTGCCAGCGACAAAAATCAGCCCCAGCATTTT. This translates into CASDKNQPQHF.

The CDR3 loop is CASSPQASSGNEQFF. CDR3 nucleotides: TGTGCCAGCAGCCCTCAAGCGTCTAGCGGTAATGAGCAGTTCTTC. The chain is built from TRBV9 and TRBJ2-1; 7 bases are a match to TRBD2. The CDR3 consists of 15 residues. CDR1 is SGDLS, CDR2 YYNGEE, per germline. Trimming took 4 bases from V and 7 from J; bases not matched to a gene: 11.

The chain joins TRBV14 to TRBJ1-4; D unresolved. Trimming removed 0 bases from V and 6 bases from J, with 8 bases in between. Germline V gives CDR1 SGHDN, CDR2 FVKESK. The CDR3 spans 14 residues. CDR3 in amino acids: CASSQDLTDEKLFF. The CDR3 nucleotides are TGTGCCAGCAGCCAAGATCTAACGGATGAAAAACTGTTTTTT.

A few counts support this clonotype. CDR3 amino acids: CASSTGTGVYQPQHF. CDR3 coding DNA: TGTGCCAGCAGCACCGGGACAGGGGTATATCAGCCCCAGCATTTT. The chain has TRBV12-3 or TRBV12-4 and TRBJ1-5, with 10 bases lining up with TRBD1. The V and J ends lost 6 bases and 5 bases, in that order; junction bases with no gene match: 7. There are 15 residues in the CDR3.

Ten or more counts support this clonotype. The chain combines TRBV7-2 with TRBJ1-2; no reliable D call. The germline V and J ends were trimmed by 1 base and 8 bases, with 14 bases remaining between them. CDR3 length: 14 amino acids. Germline CDR1 reads SGHTA; CDR2 reads FQGNSA. This CDR3 reads CASSLEGMLSGYTF. The CDR3 region has the DNA TGTGCCAGCAGCTTAGAAGGCATGTTGAGCGGCTACACCTTC.

Ten or more counts support this clonotype. This chain joins TRBV19 and TRBJ2-1, with 9 bases identical to TRBD2. CDR1 is LNHDA, CDR2 SQIVND, per germline (reference sequence). The CDR3 totals 16 residues. V dropped 7 bases and J dropped 7; count of bases not matched to a gene: 14. CDR3 loop: CASKRLAGTKANEQFF. DNA of the CDR3: TGTGCCAGTAAGCGGCTAGCGGGAACTAAAGCAAATGAGCAGTTCTTC.

This clonotype was observed at least ten times. This chain links TRBV7-3 with TRBJ2-7, with no clear D. V was cut by 3 bases and J by 6 bases, with 18 bases left in between. CDR1 is SGHTA and CDR2 is FQGTGA in the germline V gene. CDR3 length: 15 amino acids. CDR3 loop: CASSLGPAPIFEQYF. In DNA, the CDR3 is TGTGCCAGCAGCTTGGGTCCGGCCCCAATCTTCGAGCAGTACTTC.

The sample holds a few counts of this clonotype. This chain connects TRBV15 to TRBJ1-4; D uncertain. Trimming cost V 0 bases and J 0 bases, with 11 bases left between them. Germline V gene sequence: CDR1 LNHNV, CDR2 YYDKDF (reference sequence). The CDR3 contains 17 residues. As DNA, the CDR3 is TGTGCCACCAGCAGAGATTCTCGTCTGACAACTAATGAAAAACTGTTTTTT. It yields the protein CATSRDSRLTTNEKLFF.

This clonotype was observed a few times. The chain carries TRBV5-6 and TRBJ2-1; TRBD1 aligns across 10 bases. Germline V gene lookup returns CDR1 SGHDT and CDR2 YYEEEE. The V and J ends lost 4 bases and 4 bases, in that order; junction bases with no gene match: 11. The CDR3 length is 17 residues. The CDR3 region is CASSTVSTGGAYNEQFF. DNA of the CDR3: TGTGCCAGCAGCACTGTTTCGACAGGGGGCGCTTACAATGAGCAGTTCTTC.

The table lists this clonotype with a few counts. J is TRBJ1-1 and V is TRBV30, with 7 bases that match TRBD1. The V gene end was trimmed by 1 base and the J gene end by 7 bases; junction bases not matched to a gene: 9. This CDR3 has 14 residues. The germline V gene encodes CDR1 GTSNPN and CDR2 SVGIG (reference sequence). The CDR3 loop reads CAWSETNRGGEAFF. The CDR3 bases are TGTGCCTGGAGTGAAACCAACAGGGGCGGTGAAGCTTTCTTT.

The chain is built from TRBV5-1 and TRBJ2-1; 9 nucleotides line up with TRBD2. The V gene's germline CDR1 is SGHRS and CDR2 YFSETQ. Trimming took 6 bases from V and 9 from J; bases not matched to a gene: 10. The CDR3 spans 14 residues. CDR3 protein: CASTLAGLVGEQFF. The CDR3 DNA follows: TGCGCCAGCACGCTAGCGGGGTTGGTGGGTGAGCAGTTCTTC.

This clonotype has a count of ten or more. The chain links TRBV28 to TRBJ2-3; 14 bases agree with TRBD2. V was clipped by 5 bases and J by 9 bases; unmatched bases: 13. Germline CDR1 reads MDHEN; CDR2 reads SYDVKM. There are 17 residues in the CDR3. The CDR3 DNA sequence: TGTGCCAGCAGTCCCGAGCGACTAGCGGGGGGGCGGGTCACGCAGTATTTT. Translated: CASSPERLAGGRVTQYF.

The chain couples TRBV5-1 to TRBJ1-4; no clear D. The CDR3 contains 17 residues. Germline CDR1 SGHRS, CDR2 YFSETQ. V lost 4 bases, J lost 0 bases, and 16 bases lay in between. The DNA of the CDR3 is TGCGCCAGCAGCCAGCTTTCCGGCGTTGCAACTAATGAAAAACTGTTTTTT. It specifies CASSQLSGVATNEKLFF.